Sequencing of this T cell receptor beta chain was carried out in a study of identical twins. General study findings and limits: These conclusions were based on statistical analysis (cross-sectional, not following the same donors). High-abundance cord blood beta clonotypes had fewer insertions; memory repertoires showed none.

Addition of a universal primer site occurred through template switching, and cDNA carried unique molecular identifiers. MiXCR was run by TCRdb on the 5' RACE reads, yielding one entry per CDR3 protein. The sample lists a few hundred thousand distinct CDR3 sequences; around an eighth were seen once. This clonotype was seen a few times. Its antigen is as yet unknown. All of the donors were Caucasians in good health. Trimming removed 0 bases from V and 7 bases from J, with 10 bases in between. Germline CDR1 and CDR2: LGHNA and YSLEER. CDR3 length: 14 residues. These sequences were also reported in another study, on yellow fever vaccine responses in identical twins.

The sequence was collected from a woman between 18 and 29 years old in good health. The sequenced sample consisted of CD4+ T cells sorted from blood. The V and J genes are TRBV4-3 and TRBJ1-5, with a tentative D call TRBD1 (6 bases). The CDR3, as DNA: TGCGCCAGCAGCCAAGAATTAAGGGGGCAGCCCCAGCATTTT. This sequence encodes CASSQELRGQPQHF.